This TCR beta chain was sequenced in a study of beta chain features in type 1 diabetes. Study conclusions and caveats: A greater similarity of naive, central memory and Treg TCRB repertoires was seen among patients than among healthy donors. Patients with Type 1 diabetes showed moderately but significantly shorter TCRB CDR3s in all four CD4+ subsets. Patients and controls would share equally any PCR tilt toward shorter templates.

The isolated RNA, all of it, was reverse transcribed, so expressed TCRB transcripts were what got sequenced. Around 3.8 million reads per sample were averaged for naive, central memory and regulatory samples. Profiled with immunoSEQ multiplex PCR; TCRdb holds only in-frame clones, not every one. The table shows some 120,000 clones, with approximately 15% occurring only once. The table lists this clone with a few counts. The antigen is unknown. Germline loops: CDR1 MNHEY, CDR2 SVGAGI. Trimming took off 6 bases at V and 0 bases at J, with 12 bases between the two ends. The CDR3 runs to 15 residues. The sequence came from a man between 18 and 35 years old with type 1 diabetes. The sequenced sample was central memory CD4+ T cells from blood. The chain carries TRBV6-5 and TRBJ2-1; D remains unclear. In DNA, the CDR3 is TGTGCCAGCAGGTCCCTATTGAGCTCCTACAATGAGCAGTTCTTC. It translates to CASRSLLSSYNEQFF.